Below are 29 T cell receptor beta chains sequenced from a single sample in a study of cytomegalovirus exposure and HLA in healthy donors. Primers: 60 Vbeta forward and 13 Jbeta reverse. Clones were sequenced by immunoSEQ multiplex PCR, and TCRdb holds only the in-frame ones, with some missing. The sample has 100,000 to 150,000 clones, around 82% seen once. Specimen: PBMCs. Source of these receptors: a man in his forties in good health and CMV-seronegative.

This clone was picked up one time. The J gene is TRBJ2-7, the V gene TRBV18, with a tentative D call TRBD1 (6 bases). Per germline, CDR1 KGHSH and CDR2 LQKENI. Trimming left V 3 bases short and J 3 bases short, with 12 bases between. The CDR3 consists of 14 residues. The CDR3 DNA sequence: TGTGCCAGCTCACCCTCCGGGACAATCTACGAGCAGTACTTC. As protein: CASSPSGTIYEQYF.

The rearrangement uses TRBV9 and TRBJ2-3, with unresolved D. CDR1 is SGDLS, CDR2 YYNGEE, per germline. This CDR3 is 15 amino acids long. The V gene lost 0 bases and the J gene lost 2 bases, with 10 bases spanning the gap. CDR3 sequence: CASSVAARDTDTQYF. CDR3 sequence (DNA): TGTGCCAGCAGCGTAGCCGCGAGAGACACAGATACGCAGTATTTT.

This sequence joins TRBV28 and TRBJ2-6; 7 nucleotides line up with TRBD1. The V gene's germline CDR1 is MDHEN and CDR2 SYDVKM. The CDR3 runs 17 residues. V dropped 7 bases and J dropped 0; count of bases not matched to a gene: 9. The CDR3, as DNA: TGTGCCAGCACTCCCGCGACAGGGAGCTCTGGGGCCAACGTCCTGACTTTC. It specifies CASTPATGSSGANVLTF.

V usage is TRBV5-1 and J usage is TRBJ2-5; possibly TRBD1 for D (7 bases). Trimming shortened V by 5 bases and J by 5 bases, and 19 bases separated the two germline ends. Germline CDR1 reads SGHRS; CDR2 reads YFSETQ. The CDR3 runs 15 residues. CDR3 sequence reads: CASRPQGQAGETQYF. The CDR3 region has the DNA TGCGCCAGCAGGCCACAGGGGCAGGCGGGGGAGACCCAGTACTTC.

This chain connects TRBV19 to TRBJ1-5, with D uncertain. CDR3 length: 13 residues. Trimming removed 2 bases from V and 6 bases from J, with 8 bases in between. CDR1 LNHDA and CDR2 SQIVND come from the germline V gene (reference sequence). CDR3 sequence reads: CASSIPGTQPQHF. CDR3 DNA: TGTGCCAGTAGTATACCGGGAACTCAGCCCCAGCATTTT.

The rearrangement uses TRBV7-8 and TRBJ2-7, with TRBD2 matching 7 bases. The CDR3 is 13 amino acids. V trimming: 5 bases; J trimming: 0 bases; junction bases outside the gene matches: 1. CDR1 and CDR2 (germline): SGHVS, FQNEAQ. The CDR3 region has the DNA TGTGCCAGCAGCCGGACTAGCTCCTACGAGCAGTACTTC. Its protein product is CASSRTSSYEQYF.

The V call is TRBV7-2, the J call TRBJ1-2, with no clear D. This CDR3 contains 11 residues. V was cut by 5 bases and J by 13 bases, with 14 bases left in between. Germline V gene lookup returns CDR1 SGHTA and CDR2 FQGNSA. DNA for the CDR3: TGTGCCAGCAGCCACAGCTCGGCTCCCACCTTC. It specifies CASSHSSAPTF.

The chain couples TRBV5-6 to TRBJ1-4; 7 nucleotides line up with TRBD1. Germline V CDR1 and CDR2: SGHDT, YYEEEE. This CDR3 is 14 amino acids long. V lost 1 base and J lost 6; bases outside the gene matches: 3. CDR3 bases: TGTGCCAGCAGCTTGTCAGGGGGAGATGAAAAACTGTTTTTT. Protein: CASSLSGGDEKLFF.

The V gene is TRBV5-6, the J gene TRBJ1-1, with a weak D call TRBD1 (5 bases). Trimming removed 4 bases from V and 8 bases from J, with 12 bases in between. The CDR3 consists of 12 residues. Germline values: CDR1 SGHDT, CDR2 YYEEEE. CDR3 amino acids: CASSPLGAEAFF. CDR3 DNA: TGTGCCAGCAGCCCCCTAGGGGCGGAAGCTTTCTTT.

CDR3 coding DNA: TGTGCCAGTAGTATTTGGGAAGGGAGCTCCTACGAGCAGTACTTC. Protein sequence: CASSIWEGSSYEQYF. The J gene is TRBJ2-7, the V gene TRBV19; D is possibly TRBD2 (5 bases). V was cut by 3 bases and J by 0 bases, with 12 bases left in between. This CDR3 has 15 residues. From germline, CDR1 is LNHDA and CDR2 SQIVND (reference sequence).

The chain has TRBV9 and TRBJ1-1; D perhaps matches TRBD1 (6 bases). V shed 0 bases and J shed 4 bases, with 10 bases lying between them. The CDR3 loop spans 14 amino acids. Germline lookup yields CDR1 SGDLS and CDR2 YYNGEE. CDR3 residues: CASSVEVGATEAFF. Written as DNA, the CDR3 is TGTGCCAGCAGCGTAGAGGTGGGGGCCACTGAAGCTTTCTTT. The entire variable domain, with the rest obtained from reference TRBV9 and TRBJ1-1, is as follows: DSGVTQTPKHLITATGQRVTLRCSPRSGDLSVYWYQQSLDQGLQFLIQYYNGEERAKGNILERFSAQQFPDLHSELNLSSLELGDSALYFCASSVEVGATEAFFGQGTRLTVV.

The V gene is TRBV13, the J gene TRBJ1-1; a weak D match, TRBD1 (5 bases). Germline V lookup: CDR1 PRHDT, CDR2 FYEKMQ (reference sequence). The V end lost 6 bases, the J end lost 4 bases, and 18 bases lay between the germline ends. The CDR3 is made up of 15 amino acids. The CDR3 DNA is TGTGCCAGCAGTACGGGGGGGGGAGTAGGCACTGAAGCTTTCTTT. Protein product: CASSTGGGVGTEAFF.

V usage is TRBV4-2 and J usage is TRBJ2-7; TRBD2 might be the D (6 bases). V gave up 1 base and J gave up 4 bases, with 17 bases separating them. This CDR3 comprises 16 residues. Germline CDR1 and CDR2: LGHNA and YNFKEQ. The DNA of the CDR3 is TGTGCCAGCAGCCAAGCGGGACTCTCGGGAACGTACGAGCAGTACTTC. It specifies CASSQAGLSGTYEQYF.

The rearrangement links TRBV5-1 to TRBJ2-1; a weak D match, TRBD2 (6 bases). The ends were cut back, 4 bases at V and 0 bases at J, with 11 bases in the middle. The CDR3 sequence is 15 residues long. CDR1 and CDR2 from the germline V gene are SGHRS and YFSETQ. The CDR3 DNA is TGCGCCAGCAGCCCCGGCGGGGTCTCCTACAATGAGCAGTTCTTC. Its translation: CASSPGGVSYNEQFF.

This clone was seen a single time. The CDR3 is CASSELRDTIYF. CDR3 DNA: TGCGCCAGCAGTGAGCTCCGAGACACCATATATTTT. The rearrangement joins TRBV10-1 to TRBJ1-3; unclear D gene. The CDR3 spans 12 residues. Trimming stripped 2 bases from V and 8 bases from J, with 7 bases between. Germline lookup yields CDR1 WNHNN and CDR2 SYGVQD (reference sequence).

CDR3 sequence (DNA): TGTGCCAGCAGCTACGGGACAGGGGCCGTATACGAGCAGTACTTC. It specifies CASSYGTGAVYEQYF. The chain employs TRBV7-8 and TRBJ2-7, with 10 bases matching TRBD1. After removal of 4 bases from V and 4 bases from J, the junction contained 7 bases not matched to a gene. In germline, CDR1 is SGHVS, CDR2 FQNEAQ. This CDR3 is built from 15 residues.

Here the CDR3 DNA reads TGCAGCGCCGGAGGGGACGGTACAGATGAAGCTTTCTTT. It encodes CSAGGDGTDEAFF. The J gene is TRBJ1-1, the V gene TRBV29-1; D may be TRBD1 (5 bases). CDR1 is SQVTM and CDR2 is ANQGSEA in the germline V gene. The V end lost 7 bases, the J end lost 7 bases, and 19 bases lay between the germline ends. CDR3 size: 13 residues.

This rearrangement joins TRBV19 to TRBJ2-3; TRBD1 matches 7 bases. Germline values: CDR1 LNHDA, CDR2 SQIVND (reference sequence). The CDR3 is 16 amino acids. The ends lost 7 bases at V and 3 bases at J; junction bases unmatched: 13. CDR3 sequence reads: CASTPLGTEATDTQYF. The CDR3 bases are TGTGCCAGTACCCCACTCGGGACAGAGGCTACAGATACGCAGTATTTT.

The CDR3 sequence: CASSLSTSGQETQYF. CDR3 DNA: TGTGCCAGCAGTTTAAGCACTAGCGGCCAAGAGACCCAGTACTTC. The rearrangement joins TRBV27 to TRBJ2-5, with TRBD2 matching 8 bases. The CDR3 runs to 15 residues. CDR1 and CDR2 (germline): MNHEY, SMNVEV (reference sequence). V lost 2 bases to trimming and J lost 1 base; unmatched junction nucleotides: 3.

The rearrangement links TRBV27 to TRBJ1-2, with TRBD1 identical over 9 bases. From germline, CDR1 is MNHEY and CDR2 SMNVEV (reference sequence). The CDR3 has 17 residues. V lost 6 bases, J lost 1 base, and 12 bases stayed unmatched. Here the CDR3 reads CASSIGTGNGVNYGYTF. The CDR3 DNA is TGTGCCAGCAGCATTGGGACAGGGAACGGTGTTAACTATGGCTACACCTTC.

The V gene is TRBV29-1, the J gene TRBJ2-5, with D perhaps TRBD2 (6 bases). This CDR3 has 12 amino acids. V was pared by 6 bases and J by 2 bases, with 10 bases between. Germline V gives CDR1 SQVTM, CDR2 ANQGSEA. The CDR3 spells CSVVGGQETQYF. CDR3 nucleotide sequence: TGCAGCGTAGTCGGGGGACAAGAGACCCAGTACTTC.

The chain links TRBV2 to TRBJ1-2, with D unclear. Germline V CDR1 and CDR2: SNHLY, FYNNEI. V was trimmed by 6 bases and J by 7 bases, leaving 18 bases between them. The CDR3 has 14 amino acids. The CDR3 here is CASRDGIALSGYTF. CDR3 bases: TGTGCCAGCAGGGACGGGATTGCTCTCTCTGGCTACACCTTC.

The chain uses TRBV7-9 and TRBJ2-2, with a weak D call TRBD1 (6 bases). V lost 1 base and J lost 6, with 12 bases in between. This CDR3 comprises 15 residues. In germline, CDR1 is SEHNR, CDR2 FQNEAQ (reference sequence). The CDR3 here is CASSLVAGAAGELFF. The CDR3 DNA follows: TGTGCCAGCAGCTTAGTGGCAGGGGCGGCCGGGGAGCTGTTTTTT.

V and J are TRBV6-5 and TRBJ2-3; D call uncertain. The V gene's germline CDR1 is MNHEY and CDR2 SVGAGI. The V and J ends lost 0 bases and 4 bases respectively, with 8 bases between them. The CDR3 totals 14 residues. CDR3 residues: CASSYSSWSDTQYF. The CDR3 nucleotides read TGTGCCAGCAGTTACTCTAGTTGGTCAGATACGCAGTATTTT.

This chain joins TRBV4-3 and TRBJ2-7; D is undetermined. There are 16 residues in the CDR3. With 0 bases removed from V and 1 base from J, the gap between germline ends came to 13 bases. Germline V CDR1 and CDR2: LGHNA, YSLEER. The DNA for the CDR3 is TGCGCCAGCAGCCAAGATTTGTTTGTCAGTTCCTACGAGCAGTACTTC. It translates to CASSQDLFVSSYEQYF.

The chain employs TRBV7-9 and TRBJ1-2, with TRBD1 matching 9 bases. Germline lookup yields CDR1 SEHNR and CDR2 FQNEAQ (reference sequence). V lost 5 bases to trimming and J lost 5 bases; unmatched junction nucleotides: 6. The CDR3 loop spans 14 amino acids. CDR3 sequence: CASSPGTGTYGYTF. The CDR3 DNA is TGTGCCAGCAGCCCCGGGACAGGGACATATGGCTACACCTTC.

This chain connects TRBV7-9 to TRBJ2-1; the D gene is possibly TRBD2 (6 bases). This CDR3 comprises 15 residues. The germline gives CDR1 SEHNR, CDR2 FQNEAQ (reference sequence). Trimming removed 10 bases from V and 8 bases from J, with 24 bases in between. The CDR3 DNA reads TGTGCCAAGGGCTCCCGGGACTCCGATTGGCATGAGCAGTTCTTC. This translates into CAKGSRDSDWHEQFF.

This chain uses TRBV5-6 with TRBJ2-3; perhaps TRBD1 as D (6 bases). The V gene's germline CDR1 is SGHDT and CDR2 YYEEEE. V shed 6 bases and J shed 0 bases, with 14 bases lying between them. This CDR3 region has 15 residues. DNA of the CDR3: TGTGCCAGCATCAAATGGACAGCTAGCACAGATACGCAGTATTTT. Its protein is CASIKWTASTDTQYF.

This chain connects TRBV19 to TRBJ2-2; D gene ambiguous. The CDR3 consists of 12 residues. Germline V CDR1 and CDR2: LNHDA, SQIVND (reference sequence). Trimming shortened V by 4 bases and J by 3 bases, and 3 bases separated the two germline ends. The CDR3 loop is CASSTYTGELFF. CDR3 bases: TGTGCCAGTAGTACATACACCGGGGAGCTGTTTTTT.